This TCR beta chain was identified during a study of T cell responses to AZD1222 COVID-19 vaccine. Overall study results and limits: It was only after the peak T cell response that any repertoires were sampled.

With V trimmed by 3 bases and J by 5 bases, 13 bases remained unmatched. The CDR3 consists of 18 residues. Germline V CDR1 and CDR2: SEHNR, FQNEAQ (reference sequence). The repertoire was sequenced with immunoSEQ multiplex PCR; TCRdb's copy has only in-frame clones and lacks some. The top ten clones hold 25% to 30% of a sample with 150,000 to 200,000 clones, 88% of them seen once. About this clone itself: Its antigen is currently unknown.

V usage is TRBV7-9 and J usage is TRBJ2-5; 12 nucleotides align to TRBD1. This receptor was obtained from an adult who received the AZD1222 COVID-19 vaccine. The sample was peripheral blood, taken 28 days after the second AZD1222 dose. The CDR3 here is CASSFLRPGQGAGETQYF. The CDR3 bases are TGTGCCAGCAGCTTCCTCCGGCCGGGACAGGGGGCGGGGGAGACCCAGTACTTC.